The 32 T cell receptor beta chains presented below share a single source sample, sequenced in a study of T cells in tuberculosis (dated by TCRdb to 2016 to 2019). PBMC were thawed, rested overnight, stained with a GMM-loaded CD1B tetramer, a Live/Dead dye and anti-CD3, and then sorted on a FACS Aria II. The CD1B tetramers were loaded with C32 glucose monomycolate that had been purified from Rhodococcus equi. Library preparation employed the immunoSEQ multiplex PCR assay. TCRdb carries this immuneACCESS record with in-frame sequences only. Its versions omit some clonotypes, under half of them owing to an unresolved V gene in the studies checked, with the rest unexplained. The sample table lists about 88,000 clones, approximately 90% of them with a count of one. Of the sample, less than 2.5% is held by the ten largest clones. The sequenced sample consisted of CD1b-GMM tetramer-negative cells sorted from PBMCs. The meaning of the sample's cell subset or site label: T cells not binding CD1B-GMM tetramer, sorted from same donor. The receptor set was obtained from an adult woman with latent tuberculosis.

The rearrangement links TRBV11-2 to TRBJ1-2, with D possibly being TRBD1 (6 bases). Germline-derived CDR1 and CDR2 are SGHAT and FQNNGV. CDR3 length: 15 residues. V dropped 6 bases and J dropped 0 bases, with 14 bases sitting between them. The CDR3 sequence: CASSTTTGSNYGYTF. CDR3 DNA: TGTGCCAGCAGTACAACGACAGGATCTAACTATGGCTACACCTTC. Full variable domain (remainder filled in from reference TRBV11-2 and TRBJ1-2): EAGVAQSPRYKIIEKRQSVAFWCNPISGHATLYWYQQILGQGPKLLIQFQNNGVVDDSQLPKDRFSAERLKGVDSTLKIQPAKLEDSAVYLCASSTTTGSNYGYTFGSGTRLTVV.

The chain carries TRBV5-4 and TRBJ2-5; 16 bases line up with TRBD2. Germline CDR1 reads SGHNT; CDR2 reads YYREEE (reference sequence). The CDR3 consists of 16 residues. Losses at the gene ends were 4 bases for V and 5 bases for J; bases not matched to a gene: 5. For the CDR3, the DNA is TGTGCCAGCAGCACAGGGACTAGCGGGGGGGCCGAGACCCAGTACTTC. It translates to CASSTGTSGGAETQYF.

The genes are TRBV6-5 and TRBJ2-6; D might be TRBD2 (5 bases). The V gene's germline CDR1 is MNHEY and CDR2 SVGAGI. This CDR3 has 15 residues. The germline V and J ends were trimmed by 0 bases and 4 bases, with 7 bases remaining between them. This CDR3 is CASSYSGGGANVLTF. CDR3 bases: TGTGCCAGCAGTTACTCAGGAGGAGGGGCCAACGTCCTGACTTTC.

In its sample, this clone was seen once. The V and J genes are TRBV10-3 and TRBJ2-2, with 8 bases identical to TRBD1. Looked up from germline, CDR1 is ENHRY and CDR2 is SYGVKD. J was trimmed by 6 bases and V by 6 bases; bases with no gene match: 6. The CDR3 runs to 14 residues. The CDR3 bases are TGTGCCATCAGACAGGGGGGACTGGCCGGGGAGCTGTTTTTT. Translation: CAIRQGGLAGELFF.

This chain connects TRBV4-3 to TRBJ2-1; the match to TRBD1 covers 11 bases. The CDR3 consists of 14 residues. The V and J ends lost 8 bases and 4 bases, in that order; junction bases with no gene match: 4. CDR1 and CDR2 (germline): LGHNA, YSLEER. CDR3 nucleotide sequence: TGCGCCAGCTCAAGGGACAGGGGGTACAATGAGCAGTTCTTC. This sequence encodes CASSRDRGYNEQFF.

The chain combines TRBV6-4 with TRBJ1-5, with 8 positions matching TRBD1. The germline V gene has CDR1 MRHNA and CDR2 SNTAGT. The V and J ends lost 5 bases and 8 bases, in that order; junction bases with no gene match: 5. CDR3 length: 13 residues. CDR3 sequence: CASSSDRGEPQHF. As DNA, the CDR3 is TGTGCCAGCAGTTCCGACAGGGGCGAGCCCCAGCATTTT.

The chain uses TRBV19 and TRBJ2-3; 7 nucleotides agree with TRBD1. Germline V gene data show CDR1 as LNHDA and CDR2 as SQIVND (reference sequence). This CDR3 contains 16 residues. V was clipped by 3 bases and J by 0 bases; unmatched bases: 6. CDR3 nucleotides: TGTGCCAGTAGTATGGGACAGACAACTAGCACAGATACGCAGTATTTT. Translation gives CASSMGQTTSTDTQYF.

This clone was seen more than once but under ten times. CDR3 bases: TGTGCCAGCAGCCCTCAGGGGAGTTCACCCCTCCACTTT. Translation: CASSPQGSSPLHF. The chain links TRBV7-9 to TRBJ1-6, with D perhaps TRBD1 (6 bases). Germline values: CDR1 SEHNR, CDR2 FQNEAQ (reference sequence). Between the trimmed V and J ends, which lost 5 bases and 9 bases, there was a span of 11 bases. The CDR3 sequence is 13 residues long.

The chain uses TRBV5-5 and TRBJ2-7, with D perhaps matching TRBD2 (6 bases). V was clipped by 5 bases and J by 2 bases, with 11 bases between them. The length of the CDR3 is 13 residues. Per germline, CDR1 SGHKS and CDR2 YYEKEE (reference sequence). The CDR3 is CASRTGEAYEQYF. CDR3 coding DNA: TGTGCCAGCAGAACCGGGGAGGCCTACGAGCAGTACTTC.

Here the CDR3 reads CASSFLAGNYNEQFF. The CDR3 DNA follows: TGCGCCAGCAGCTTCCTAGCGGGGAACTACAATGAGCAGTTCTTC. The chain employs TRBV5-1 and TRBJ2-1, with 9 bases fitting TRBD2. V trimming: 2 bases; J trimming: 3 bases; junction bases outside the gene matches: 3. The CDR3 covers 15 residues. The germline CDR1 and CDR2 sequences are SGHRS and YFSETQ.

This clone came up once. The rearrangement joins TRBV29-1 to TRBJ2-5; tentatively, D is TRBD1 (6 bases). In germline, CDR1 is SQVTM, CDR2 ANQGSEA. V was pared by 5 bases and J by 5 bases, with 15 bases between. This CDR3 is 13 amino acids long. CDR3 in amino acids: CSVREGRGETQYF. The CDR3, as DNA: TGCAGCGTTAGAGAGGGTAGGGGGGAGACCCAGTACTTC. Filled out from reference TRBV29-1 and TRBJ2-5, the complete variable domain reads SAVISQKPSRDICQRGTSLTIQCQVDSQVTMMFWYRQQPGQSLTLIATANQGSEATYESGFVIDKFPISRPNLTFSTLTVSNMSPEDSSIYLCSVREGRGETQYFGPGTRLLVL.

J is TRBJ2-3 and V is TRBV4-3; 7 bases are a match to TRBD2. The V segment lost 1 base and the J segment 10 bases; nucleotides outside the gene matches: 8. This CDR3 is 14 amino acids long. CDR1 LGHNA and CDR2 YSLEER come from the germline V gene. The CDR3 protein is CASSQAGGRGSQYF. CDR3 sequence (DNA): TGCGCCAGCAGCCAAGCGGGGGGACGGGGATCGCAGTATTTT.

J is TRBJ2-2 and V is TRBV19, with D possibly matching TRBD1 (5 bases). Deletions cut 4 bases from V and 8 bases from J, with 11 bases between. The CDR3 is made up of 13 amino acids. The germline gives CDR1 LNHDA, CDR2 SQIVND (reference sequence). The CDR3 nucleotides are TGTGCCAGTAGTACCCTCAGGGTGGGGGAGCTGTTTTTT. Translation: CASSTLRVGELFF.

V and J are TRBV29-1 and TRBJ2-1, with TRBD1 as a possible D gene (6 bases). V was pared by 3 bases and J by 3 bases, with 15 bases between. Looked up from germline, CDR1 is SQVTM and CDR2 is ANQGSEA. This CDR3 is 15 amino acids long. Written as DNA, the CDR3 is TGCAGCGTTGAGGGGCTCACAGGGCACTACAATGAGCAGTTCTTC. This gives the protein CSVEGLTGHYNEQFF.

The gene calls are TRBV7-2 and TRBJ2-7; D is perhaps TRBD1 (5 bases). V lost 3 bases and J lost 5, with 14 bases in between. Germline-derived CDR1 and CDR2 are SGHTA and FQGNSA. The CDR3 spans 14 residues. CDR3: CASSFRSRDNEQYF. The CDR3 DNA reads TGTGCCAGCAGCTTTAGGTCCAGGGATAACGAGCAGTACTTC.

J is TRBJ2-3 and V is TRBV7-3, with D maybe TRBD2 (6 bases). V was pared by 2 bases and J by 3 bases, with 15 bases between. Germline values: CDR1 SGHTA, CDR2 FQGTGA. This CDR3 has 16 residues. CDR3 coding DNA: TGTGCCAGCAGCTTATTCGGCGGGGACGGAACAGATACGCAGTATTTT. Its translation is CASSLFGGDGTDTQYF.

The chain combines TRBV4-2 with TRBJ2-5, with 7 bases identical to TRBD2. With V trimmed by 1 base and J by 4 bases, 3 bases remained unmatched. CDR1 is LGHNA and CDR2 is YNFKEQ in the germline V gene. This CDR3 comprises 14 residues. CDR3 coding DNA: TGTGCCAGCAGCCAAGGAGCGGGGTCAGAGACCCAGTACTTC. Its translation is CASSQGAGSETQYF.

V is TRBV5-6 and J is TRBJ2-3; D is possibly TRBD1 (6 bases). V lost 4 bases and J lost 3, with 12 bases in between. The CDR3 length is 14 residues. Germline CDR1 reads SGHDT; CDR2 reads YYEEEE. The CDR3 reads CASSLGQSTDTQYF. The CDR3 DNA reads TGTGCCAGCAGCCTCGGACAGTCTACAGATACGCAGTATTTT.

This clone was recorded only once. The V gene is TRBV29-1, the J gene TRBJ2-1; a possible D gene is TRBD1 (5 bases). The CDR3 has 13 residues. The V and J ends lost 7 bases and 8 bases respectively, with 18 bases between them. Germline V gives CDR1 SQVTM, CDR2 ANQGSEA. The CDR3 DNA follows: TGCAGCGCCGGCCCCGAGTGGGGCCATGAGCAGTTCTTC. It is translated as CSAGPEWGHEQFF.

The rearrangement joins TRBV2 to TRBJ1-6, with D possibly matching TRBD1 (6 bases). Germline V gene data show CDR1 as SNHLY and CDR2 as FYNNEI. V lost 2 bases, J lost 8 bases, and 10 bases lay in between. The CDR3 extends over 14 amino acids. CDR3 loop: CASSERQGYSPLHF. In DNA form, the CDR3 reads TGTGCCAGCAGTGAACGGCAGGGGTATTCACCCCTCCACTTT. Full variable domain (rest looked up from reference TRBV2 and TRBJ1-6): EPEVTQTPSHQVTQMGQEVILRCVPISNHLYFYWYRQILGQKVEFLVSFYNNEISEKSEIFDDQFSVERPDGSNFTLKIRSTKLEDSAMYFCASSERQGYSPLHFGNGTRLTVT.

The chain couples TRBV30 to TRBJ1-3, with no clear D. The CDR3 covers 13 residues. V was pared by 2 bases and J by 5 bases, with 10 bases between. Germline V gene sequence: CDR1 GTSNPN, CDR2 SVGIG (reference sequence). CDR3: CAWSYEERNTIYF. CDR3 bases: TGTGCCTGGAGTTACGAGGAGAGAAACACCATATATTTT. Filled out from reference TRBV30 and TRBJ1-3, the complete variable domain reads SQTIHQWPATLVQPVGSPLSLECTVEGTSNPNLYWYRQAAGRGLQLLFYSVGIGQISSEVPQNLSASRPQDRQFILSSKKLLLSDSGFYLCAWSYEERNTIYFGEGSWLTVV.

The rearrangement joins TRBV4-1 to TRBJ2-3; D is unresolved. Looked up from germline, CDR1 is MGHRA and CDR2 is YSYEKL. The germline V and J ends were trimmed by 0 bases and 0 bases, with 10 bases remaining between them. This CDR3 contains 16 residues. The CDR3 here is CASSQETETSTDTQYF. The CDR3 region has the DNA TGCGCCAGCAGCCAAGAAACGGAGACTAGCACAGATACGCAGTATTTT.

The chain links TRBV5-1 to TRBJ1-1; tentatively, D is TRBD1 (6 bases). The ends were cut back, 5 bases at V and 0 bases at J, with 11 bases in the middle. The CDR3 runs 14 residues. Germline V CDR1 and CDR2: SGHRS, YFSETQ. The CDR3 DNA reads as TGCGCCAGCAGAACCCGACAGGTGAACACTGAAGCTTTCTTT. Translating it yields CASRTRQVNTEAFF.

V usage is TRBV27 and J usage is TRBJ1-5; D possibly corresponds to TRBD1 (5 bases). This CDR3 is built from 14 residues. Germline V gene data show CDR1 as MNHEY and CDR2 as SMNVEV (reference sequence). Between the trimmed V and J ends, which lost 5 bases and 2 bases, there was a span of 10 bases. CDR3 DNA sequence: TGTGCCAGCAGTCCGGGGGGGGGCAATCAGCCCCAGCATTTT. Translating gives CASSPGGGNQPQHF.

DNA of the CDR3: TGCGCCAGCAGCTTGGAGGGGTTAGAATATAATTCACCCCTCCACTTT. Translated, it gives CASSLEGLEYNSPLHF. This chain connects TRBV5-1 to TRBJ1-6, with a tentative D call TRBD1 (5 bases). The V end lost 0 bases, the J end lost 4 bases, and 11 bases lay between the germline ends. The germline V gene has CDR1 SGHRS and CDR2 YFSETQ. The CDR3 spans 16 residues.

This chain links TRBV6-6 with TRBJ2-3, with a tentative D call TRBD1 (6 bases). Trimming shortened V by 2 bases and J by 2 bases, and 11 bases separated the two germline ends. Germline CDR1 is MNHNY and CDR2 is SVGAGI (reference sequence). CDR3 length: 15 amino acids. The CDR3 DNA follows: TGTGCCAGCAGTTACCAGGGGCAAATCACAGATACGCAGTATTTT. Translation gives CASSYQGQITDTQYF.

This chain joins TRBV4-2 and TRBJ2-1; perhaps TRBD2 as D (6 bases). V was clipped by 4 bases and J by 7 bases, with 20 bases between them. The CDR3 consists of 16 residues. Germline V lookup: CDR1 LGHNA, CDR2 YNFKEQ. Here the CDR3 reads CASSLVSSVNENEQFF. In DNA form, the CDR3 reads TGTGCCAGCAGCCTGGTTTCTAGCGTAAATGAAAATGAGCAGTTCTTC.

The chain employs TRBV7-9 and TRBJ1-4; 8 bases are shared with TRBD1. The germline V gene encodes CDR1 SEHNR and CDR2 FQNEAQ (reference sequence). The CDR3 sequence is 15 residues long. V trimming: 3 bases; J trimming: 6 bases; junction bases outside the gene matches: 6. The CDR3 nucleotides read TGTGCCAGCAGCTTGGACAGGGCTACCCATGAAAAACTGTTTTTT. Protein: CASSLDRATHEKLFF.

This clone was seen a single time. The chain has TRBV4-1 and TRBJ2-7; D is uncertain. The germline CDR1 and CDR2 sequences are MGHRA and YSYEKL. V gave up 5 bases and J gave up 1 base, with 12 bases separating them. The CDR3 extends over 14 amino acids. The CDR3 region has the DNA TGCGCCAGCAGCTCTATTCCCGGGTCCTACGAGCAGTACGTC. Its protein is CASSSIPGSYEQYV.

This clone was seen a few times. CDR3 sequence reads: CASSLAFLGQGGSEAFF. CDR3 DNA sequence: TGTGCCAGCAGCTTAGCTTTCCTAGGACAGGGGGGCTCTGAAGCTTTCTTT. The J gene is TRBJ1-1, the V gene TRBV7-9; TRBD1 aligns across 10 bases. The V and J ends lost 0 bases and 6 bases, in that order; junction bases with no gene match: 10. The CDR3 covers 17 residues. CDR1 is SEHNR and CDR2 is FQNEAQ in the germline V gene (reference sequence).

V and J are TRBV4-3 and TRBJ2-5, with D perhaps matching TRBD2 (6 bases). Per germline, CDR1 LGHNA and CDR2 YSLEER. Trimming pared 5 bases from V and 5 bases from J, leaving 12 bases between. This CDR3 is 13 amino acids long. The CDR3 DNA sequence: TGCGCCAGCAGCGTGGGACTCAATGAGACCCAGTACTTC. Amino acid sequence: CASSVGLNETQYF.

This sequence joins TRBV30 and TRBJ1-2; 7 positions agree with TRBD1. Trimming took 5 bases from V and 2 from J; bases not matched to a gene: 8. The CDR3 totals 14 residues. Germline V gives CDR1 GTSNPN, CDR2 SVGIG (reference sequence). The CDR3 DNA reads TGTGCCTGGTATCCGGGACAGACGAACTATGGCTACACCTTC. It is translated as CAWYPGQTNYGYTF.